This is a list of T cell receptor beta chains from one sample in a study of T cell repertoires in cytomegalovirus infection. These TCRs are of unknown antigen specificity. Using its own MiXCR run on the reads, TCRdb lists one record per CDR3 protein. There are around 710,000 distinct CDR3 sequences in the sample; around 29% occur only once, and about 12% lies in the top ten. The sequences come from cultured CD8+ T cells from PBMCs, collected from culture after CMV antigen stimulation. The receptors stem from a human donor in good health (CMV status not recorded). Some clones in this sample may be carry-over from other donors' samples. CDR3s include the opening cysteine and the closing phenylalanine or tryptophan. Fields, in order: J gene, clone size, D gene, V gene, CDR3 protein, CDR3 DNA. D genes are given only for firm matches. Rows give clone size only sometimes, using once, few, many, or a class for an expanded clone.

>TRBJ2-5|NA|NA|TRBV6-2/TRBV6-3
CASRPSAGIETQYF
TGTGCCAGCAGGCCCTCGGCAGGGATCGAGACCCAGTACTTC
>TRBJ1-2|NA|TRBD1|TRBV4-1
CASSRNQGASNYGYTF
TGCGCCAGCAGCCGCAATCAGGGGGCATCAAACTATGGCTACACCTTC
>TRBJ2-1|few|TRBD2|TRBV7-2
CASSQGLAGPNEQFF
TGTGCCAGCAGCCAGGGACTAGCGGGGCCCAATGAGCAGTTCTTC
>TRBJ2-3|few|NA|TRBV5-1
CASSLLGGISTDTQYF
TGCGCCAGCAGCTTGCTCGGGGGCATTAGCACAGATACGCAGTATTTT
>TRBJ1-6|NA|NA|TRBV27
CASSLQGQTSLNSPLHF
TGTGCCAGCAGTTTACAGGGGCAGACTAGTCTCAATTCACCCCTCCACTTT
>TRBJ2-5|once|NA|TRBV4-1
CASSQDTGWGETQYF
TGCGCCAGCAGCCAAGATACAGGGTGGGGAGAGACCCAGTACTTC
>TRBJ1-4|NA|NA|TRBV7-4
CASSSPLQDNPEF
TGTGCCAGCAGCTCCCCCCTGCAGGATAATCCGGAGTTT
>TRBJ2-5|many|NA|TRBV7-6
CASSSEALYQETQYF
TGTGCCAGCAGCTCCGAAGCCCTATACCAAGAGACCCAGTACTTC
>TRBJ1-2|few|NA|TRBV29-1
CSVEVRYGYTF
TGCAGCGTTGAAGTACGTTATGGCTACACCTTC
>TRBJ2-6|many|NA|TRBV6-1
CASTPFHRDSGANVLTF
TGTGCCAGCACCCCCTTTCACAGGGACTCTGGGGCCAACGTCCTGACTTTC
>TRBJ2-5|few|TRBD1|TRBV7-3
CASSSPGQGWETQYF
TGTGCCAGCAGCTCCCCGGGACAGGGGTGGGAGACCCAGTACTTC
>TRBJ2-4|few|NA|TRBV7-6
CASSLGPTRNIQYF
TGTGCCAGCAGCTTAGGACCTACGAGAAACATTCAGTACTTC
>TRBJ1-5|NA|TRBD1|TRBV4-1
CASSQEQGKGNQPQHF
TGCGCCAGCAGCCAAGAACAGGGGAAGGGCAATCAGCCCCAGCATTTT
>TRBJ2-3|NA|TRBD2|TRBV11-1
CASSPGPSGGLLDTQYF
TGTGCCAGCAGCCCCGGCCCCAGCGGGGGCCTATTAGATACGCAGTATTTT
>TRBJ2-7|NA|NA|TRBV5-1
CASSSPLSGAYSYEQYF
TGCGCCAGCAGCTCCCCCTTATCTGGGGCGTACTCCTACGAGCAGTACTTC
>TRBJ2-1|NA|NA|TRBV9
CASSVTTAYNEQFF
TGTGCCAGCAGCGTGACGACAGCCTACAATGAGCAGTTCTTC
>TRBJ1-2|few|TRBD1|TRBV2
CASRDSVYGYTF
TGTGCCAGCCGGGACAGCGTATATGGCTACACCTTC
>TRBJ2-5|few|TRBD2|TRBV10-3
CAISAGLAGEETQYF
TGTGCCATCAGTGCGGGACTAGCGGGGGAAGAGACCCAGTACTTC
>TRBJ1-1|NA|TRBD1|TRBV19
CASASGGTEAFF
TGTGCCAGCGCATCAGGGGGCACTGAAGCTTTCTTT
>TRBJ2-5|few|TRBD1|TRBV12-5
CASGLVLTDRGEEETQYF
TGTGCTAGTGGTTTGGTACTTACGGACAGGGGTGAGGAGGAGACCCAGTACTTC
>TRBJ1-6|many|NA|TRBV6-5
CAARGGFENSPLHF
TGTGCCGCCCGGGGTGGCTTCGAGAATTCACCCCTCCACTTT
>TRBJ1-1|many|TRBD1|TRBV11-1
CASSLARTGFPEAFF
TGTGCCAGCAGCTTAGCTCGGACAGGGTTCCCTGAAGCTTTCTTT
>TRBJ1-5|few|TRBD1|TRBV6-5
CASRSTMGQLIFSNQPQHF
TGTGCCAGCAGATCTACCATGGGACAGCTAATTTTTAGCAATCAGCCCCAGCATTTT
>TRBJ2-5|few|TRBD2|TRBV27
CASSSGGQGNQETQYF
TGTGCCAGCAGTTCGGGAGGACAAGGGAACCAAGAGACCCAGTACTTC
>TRBJ1-1|few|NA|TRBV20-1
CSAQEVGGRDTEAFF
TGCAGTGCCCAAGAGGTGGGGGGTCGGGACACTGAAGCTTTCTTT
>TRBJ2-3|NA|NA|TRBV6-5
CASSYSSRTDTQYF
TGTGCCAGCAGTTACTCATCCCGCACAGATACGCAGTATTTT
>TRBJ2-1|NA|TRBD2|TRBV9
CASSPGGELYNEQFF
TGTGCCAGCAGCCCGGGAGGAGAGCTTTACAATGAGCAGTTCTTC
>TRBJ1-2|few|NA|TRBV6-5
CASSYSAGNGYTF
TGTGCCAGCAGTTATTCGGCAGGGAATGGCTACACCTTC
>TRBJ2-2|NA|NA|TRBV18
CASWSGAGNTGELFF
TGTGCCAGCTGGTCGGGAGCGGGCAACACCGGGGAGCTGTTTTTT
>TRBJ2-1|NA|TRBD1|TRBV9
CASSPRQGRGNEQFF
TGTGCCAGCAGCCCCCGACAGGGACGGGGTAATGAGCAGTTCTTC
>TRBJ1-6|NA|NA|TRBV4-3
CASSQDLPPSSYNSPLHF
TGCGCCAGCAGCCAAGATCTTCCTCCCAGCTCCTATAATTCACCCCTCCACTTT
>TRBJ1-1|few|NA|TRBV19
CASSIPGQLLTEAFF
TGTGCCAGTAGTATCCCTGGACAGCTCCTCACTGAAGCTTTCTTT
>TRBJ1-1|few|NA|TRBV12-3/TRBV12-4
CASTLGSVNTEAFF
TGTGCCAGCACCCTAGGCTCGGTGAACACTGAAGCTTTCTTT
>TRBJ1-2|many|NA|TRBV19
CASSIWASRDMDGYTF
TGTGCCAGTAGTATTTGGGCGTCCCGGGACATGGATGGCTACACCTTC
>TRBJ2-5|many|NA|TRBV7-2
CASSAGSGGGETQYF
TGTGCCAGCAGCGCGGGTAGCGGTGGAGGAGAGACCCAGTACTTC
>TRBJ1-3|few|NA|TRBV7-9
CASSIPDSSGNTIYF
TGTGCCAGCAGCATACCGGACAGCTCTGGAAACACCATATATTTT
>TRBJ1-4|few|NA|TRBV12-3/TRBV12-4
CASNAQGIGEKLFF
TGTGCCAGCAACGCACAGGGCATTGGAGAAAAACTGTTTTTT
>TRBJ1-5|NA|NA|TRBV12-3/TRBV12-4
CASLPWGTGDQPQHF
TGTGCCAGCCTCCCCTGGGGGACGGGTGATCAGCCCCAGCATTTT
>TRBJ2-7|NA|NA|TRBV6-6
CASSFGTPEQYF
TGTGCCAGCAGTTTCGGGACCCCCGAGCAGTACTTC
>TRBJ2-1|few|TRBD2|TRBV27
CASSLAALNEQFF
TGTGCCAGCAGTCTAGCGGCCCTCAATGAGCAGTTCTTC
>TRBJ1-5|many|NA|TRBV12-3/TRBV12-4
CASSLAENNQPQHF
TGTGCCAGCAGTTTGGCAGAGAACAATCAGCCCCAGCATTTT
>TRBJ2-5|NA|TRBD2|TRBV9
CASSFSGLTETQYF
TGTGCCAGCAGCTTCTCGGGACTAACGGAGACCCAGTACTTC
>TRBJ1-1|many|TRBD1|TRBV7-2
CASSLVYRDSNIPNTEAFF
TGTGCCAGCAGCTTAGTGTATAGGGACAGTAATATTCCGAACACTGAAGCTTTCTTT
>TRBJ2-1|few|TRBD2|TRBV7-3
CASSLFGGGAGNEQFF
TGTGCCAGCAGCTTATTCGGCGGGGGGGCCGGGAATGAGCAGTTCTTC
>TRBJ1-5|many|NA|TRBV19
CASSTQGINQPQHF
TGTGCCAGTAGCACCCAGGGGATCAATCAGCCCCAGCATTTT
>TRBJ2-5|many|NA|TRBV7-8
CASSLDRKETQYF
TGTGCCAGCAGCTTAGATCGGAAAGAGACCCAGTACTTC
>TRBJ1-5|NA|TRBD1|TRBV25-1
CASSEGTGSNQPQHF
TGTGCCAGCAGTGAAGGGACAGGGAGCAATCAGCCCCAGCATTTT
>TRBJ1-1|few|TRBD1|TRBV19
CASSISPTGGTEAFF
TGTGCCAGTAGTATATCCCCGACAGGGGGAACTGAAGCTTTCTTT
>TRBJ2-7|few|TRBD1|TRBV7-6
CASSPDRGPSYEQYF
TGTGCCAGCAGCCCCGACAGGGGGCCCTCCTACGAGCAGTACTTC
>TRBJ1-1|NA|TRBD1|TRBV5-6
CASSPGTGLSEAFF
TGTGCCAGCAGCCCTGGGACAGGGCTCTCTGAAGCTTTCTTT
>TRBJ1-2|NA|NA|TRBV7-1
CASSPSRGVLYGYTF
TGTGCCAGCAGCCCTAGTAGGGGAGTGCTCTATGGCTACACCTTC
>TRBJ1-2|NA|NA|TRBV7-9
CASSLEEAGYTF
TGTGCCAGCAGCTTAGAAGAAGCCGGCTACACCTTC
>TRBJ1-1|many|TRBD1|TRBV7-2
CASSAGVNRGYTEAFF
TGTGCCAGCAGCGCAGGGGTGAACAGGGGATACACTGAAGCTTTCTTT
>TRBJ2-1|NA|NA|TRBV6-6
CASSYSLREQFF
TGTGCCAGCAGTTACTCGTTACGGGAGCAGTTCTTC
>TRBJ1-5|few|NA|TRBV12-5
CASGLASNQPQHF
TGTGCTAGTGGTTTGGCTAGCAATCAGCCCCAGCATTTT
>TRBJ2-7|many|NA|TRBV12-5
CASGWTEAYEQYF
TGTGCTAGTGGTTGGACAGAAGCCTACGAGCAGTACTTC
>TRBJ2-7|NA|NA|TRBV7-4
CASSLMEDEQYF
TGTGCCAGCAGCTTAATGGAGGACGAGCAGTACTTC